Presented here are 2 T cell receptor beta chains from one specimen sequenced in a study of blood T cell repertoires in COVID-19. Profiling relied on immunoSEQ multiplex PCR, and the TCRdb table lists in-frame clones only, not all of them. There are 300,000 or so clones in the sample; around 82% occur only once, and 1% to 1.5% lies in the top ten. Sequenced input: peripheral blood. The receptors here all came from a woman aged 45 to 65 with acute or convalescent COVID-19.

The rearrangement uses TRBV5-8 and TRBJ1-4; 9 nucleotides line up with TRBD1. The V segment lost 2 bases and the J segment 8 bases; nucleotides outside the gene matches: 13. The CDR3 sequence is 17 residues long. CDR1 SGHTS and CDR2 YDEGEE come from the germline V gene. The CDR3 reads CASSLNPKTGGSEKLFF. The CDR3 nucleotides are TGTGCCAGCAGCTTAAATCCCAAAACAGGGGGCTCGGAAAAACTGTTTTTT.

The chain couples TRBV6-6 to TRBJ1-5; 7 bases are a match to TRBD1. The CDR3 has 16 amino acids. Germline V gene lookup returns CDR1 MNHNY and CDR2 SVGAGI (reference sequence). J was trimmed by 6 bases and V by 2 bases; bases with no gene match: 10. The CDR3, as DNA: TGTGCCAGCAGTTACCCGACAGGGAGAGGGAGTCAGCCCCAGCATTTT. It specifies CASSYPTGRGSQPQHF.